This T cell receptor beta chain appears in the sequencing data of a study of T cell responses to AZD1222 COVID-19 vaccine. Study-level information: Doses given second, at about 4 or about 12 weeks, were pooled.

The CDR3 extends over 16 amino acids. The germline V gene encodes CDR1 GTSNPN and CDR2 SVGIG (reference sequence). The V segment lost 2 bases and the J segment 3 bases; nucleotides outside the gene matches: 8. Profiled with immunoSEQ multiplex PCR; TCRdb holds only in-frame clones, not every one. The table shows about 100,000 clones, with less than 90% occurring only once. Study-wide points: Nearly half of unique spike-specific TCRs reportedly avoided B.1.351 and B.1.1.7 mutated regions. The study sampled repertoires only after the peak T cell response. Spike regions recognized by vaccine-associated CD4 TCRs spanned the protein, led by 160-218 and 743-854.

A word on this clone: What it binds is not known.

The receptor was derived from an adult in good health. The rearrangement links TRBV30 to TRBJ2-2; the match to TRBD2 covers 8 bases. Sequences were derived from peripheral blood, sampled on day 0 of AZD1222 vaccination. As DNA, the CDR3 is TGTGCCTGGAGTTCGAGCGGGAGCCCTTACACCGGGGAGCTGTTTTTT. Translating gives CAWSSSGSPYTGELFF.